The clone carrying this TCR beta chain appeared many times. Its antigen is undetermined. Time point given: pre-sensitization, week 0. This sample's treatment: therapeutic diphenylcyclopropenone sensitization with weekly scalp DPC. Unique molecular identifiers were attached to individual cDNA molecules within the library. In TCRdb, the RACE reads were re-called with MiXCR into one record per CDR3 protein. The sample has 350,000 to 400,000 distinct CDR3 sequences; 5.1% are singletons. This CDR3 spans 14 amino acids. V lost 1 base, J lost 9 bases, and 12 bases lay in between. This sample stems from a study of human T cells and chemical hapten exposure. Turning to the study itself: Patients, a majority of them female, were diagnosed with alopecia areata, totalis or universalis. Per-sample TCR yield variability stemmed mainly from small pooled library volume differences.

Study findings and constraints: As the donors had alopecia, their immune response may differ from healthy people's.

The receptor comes from a woman aged 50 to 60 with alopecia areata. Some clones in this sample may be carry-over from other donors' samples. This specimen was whole blood, taken in connection with sensitization to the hapten diphenylcyclopropenone (DPC). J is TRBJ2-2 and V is TRBV12-3 or TRBV12-4, with D perhaps matching TRBD1 (5 bases). The chain's CDR3 is CASSLGGHGRELFF. In DNA form, the CDR3 reads TGTGCCAGCAGTTTAGGAGGACATGGCCGGGAGCTGTTTTTT.